Listed here is a single T cell receptor beta chain. The sample comes from a study of blood T cell repertoires in COVID-19. Trimming pared 3 bases from V and 5 bases from J, leaving 17 bases between. The CDR3 totals 15 residues. Looked up from germline, CDR1 is MGHRA and CDR2 is YSYEKL. Sequenced by immunoSEQ multiplex PCR; TCRdb stores in-frame clones only, minus some. Of 220,000 or so clones in the sample, around four fifths were seen once. The J gene is TRBJ2-7, the V gene TRBV4-1; D is perhaps TRBD1 (5 bases). This TCR derives from a man aged 30 to 45 with active or convalescent COVID-19. Sequencing was performed on peripheral blood. CDR3 DNA sequence: TGCGCCAGCAGCCAGGCCGGAGACAGTTACCACGAGCAGTACTTC. Protein product: CASSQAGDSYHEQYF.